This T cell receptor beta chain was observed in a study of shared clonotypes between healthy human individuals. Overall study: Every donor yielded three CD4 naive, three CD4 memory, two CD8 naive and one CD8 memory plate. Study results and caveats: Estimated richness values were generally larger in naive subsets than in memory subsets.

As defined, naive CD8 cells were CD45RO-negative and positively selected for CCR7, with terminally differentiated effector memory CD45RA+ cells excluded. Assay: immunoSEQ multiplex PCR; the TCRdb copy retains only in-frame clones and omits some. The data contain about 680,000 clones, 92% of them singletons. With regard to this clone: The antigen is unknown.

The sequencing sample was made of naive CD8+ T cells sorted from blood. The TCR sequence derives from a man aged 25-45 years in good health.

This chain's CDR3 is CASSPLTGTNTGELFF. CDR3 coding DNA: TGTGCCAGCAGCCCACTGACAGGGACGAACACCGGGGAGCTGTTTTTT. The chain uses TRBV14 and TRBJ2-2, with 7 bases identical to TRBD1. V shed 4 bases and J 0 bases; nucleotides not matched to a gene: 5. Germline CDR1 is SGHDN and CDR2 is FVKESK. The CDR3 has 16 amino acids.